This TCR beta chain was found in a study of blood T cell repertoires in COVID-19. Data came from immunoSEQ multiplex PCR; TCRdb stores just in-frame clones and leaves some out. Of 200,000 to 300,000 clones in the sample, roughly 91% are singletons; the top ten hold about 0.79%. V lost 0 bases to trimming and J lost 2 bases; unmatched junction nucleotides: 16. Germline assignment: CDR1 MNHNS and CDR2 SASEGT. The CDR3 length is 20 residues. The chain joins TRBV6-1 to TRBJ1-5; 7 nucleotides agree with TRBD1. This receptor was identified in a man aged 25 to 45 with COVID-19, enrolled during active disease. Sequencing was performed on peripheral blood. The DNA for the CDR3 is TGTGCCAGCAGTGAAGCGCTCCCGGGAGGGGGCAGTTTTGGCAATCAGCCCCAGCATTTT. Translated, it gives CASSEALPGGGSFGNQPQHF.